Here is one TCR beta chain with its context. In germline, CDR1 is SGHAT, CDR2 FQNNGV. The CDR3 sequence is 15 residues long. The ends lost 4 bases at V and 8 bases at J; junction bases unmatched: 7. The data derive from a study of blood T cell repertoires in COVID-19. As for the study in general: Whether acute or convalescent, the COVID-19 samples came from the United States, Italy and Spain.

Repertoires were generated with immunoSEQ multiplex PCR, while TCRdb's copy carries only in-frame clones and drops some. The data show around 78,000 clones, around 91% seen once. The sequenced sample was peripheral blood. This receptor was identified in a woman aged 45-59 years in a cohort sampled during active COVID-19. This chain joins TRBV11-2 and TRBJ1-4; 10 bases align to TRBD1. The CDR3 region is CASSSGTGDYEKLFF. DNA of the CDR3: TGTGCCAGCAGCTCGGGGACAGGGGATTACGAAAAACTGTTTTTT. Based on the CDR3 plus reference TRBV11-2 and TRBJ1-4, the full variable domain is EAGVAQSPRYKIIEKRQSVAFWCNPISGHATLYWYQQILGQGPKLLIQFQNNGVVDDSQLPKDRFSAERLKGVDSTLKIQPAKLEDSAVYLCASSSGTGDYEKLFFGSGTQLSVL.